Listed below are T cell receptor beta chains from one sample, sequenced in a study of cytomegalovirus exposure and HLA in healthy donors. Generated by immunoSEQ multiplex PCR, the TCRdb table keeps only in-frame clones and is missing some. Of 200,000 to 250,000 clones listed, more than 65% are singletons. Sequencing used PBMCs. These receptors came from a woman in her 30s in good health and CMV-seronegative. The CDR3 runs from the conserved cysteine through the conserved F or W. Each record gives: V gene, J gene, D gene, clone size, CDR3 DNA, CDR3 protein. D genes are given only for firm matches. A clone size is listed for some rows: how often the clone was seen (once, few, many), or a class if it is expanded.

v_gene: TRBV19
j_gene: TRBJ1-5
d_gene: TRBD1
abundance: -
CDR3nt: TGTGCCAGTAGTATCGACAGACAGGGAAGACAGCCCCAGCATTTT
CDR3aa: CASSIDRQGRQPQHF

v_gene: TRBV19
j_gene: TRBJ2-3
d_gene: TRBD2
abundance: -
CDR3nt: TGTGCCAGTAGTATTAGTAGCGGGGGGGCGGCGGATACGCAGTATTTT
CDR3aa: CASSISSGGAADTQYF

v_gene: TRBV30
j_gene: TRBJ2-7
d_gene: -
abundance: -
CDR3nt: TGTGCCTGGAGTGAAGGCCCTAGCTCCTACGAGCAGTACTTC
CDR3aa: CAWSEGPSSYEQYF

v_gene: TRBV29-1
j_gene: TRBJ1-1
d_gene: TRBD1
abundance: once
CDR3nt: TGCAGCACATCAACGGCTACAGGGGCGAACACTGAAGCTTTCTTT
CDR3aa: CSTSTATGANTEAFF

v_gene: TRBV5-4
j_gene: TRBJ2-7
d_gene: -
abundance: -
CDR3nt: TGTGCCAGCAGCTTGGCAGCAGGCAACTCCTACGAGCAGTACTTC
CDR3aa: CASSLAAGNSYEQYF

v_gene: TRBV6-1
j_gene: TRBJ2-7
d_gene: TRBD2
abundance: few
CDR3nt: TGTGCCAGCAGGATGACTAGCGGGGGGAGCCACGAGCAGTACTTC
CDR3aa: CASRMTSGGSHEQYF

v_gene: TRBV23-1
j_gene: TRBJ2-7
d_gene: TRBD1
abundance: once
CDR3nt: TGCGCCAGCAGTCAATCCCGGGACAGGATCTACGAGCAGTACTTC
CDR3aa: CASSQSRDRIYEQYF

v_gene: TRBV19
j_gene: TRBJ2-6
d_gene: TRBD1
abundance: -
CDR3nt: TGTGGCAGTATAGGTACAGGGGGTCGCTCTGGGGCCAACGTCCTGACTTTC
CDR3aa: CGSIGTGGRSGANVLTF

v_gene: TRBV5-1
j_gene: TRBJ2-1
d_gene: TRBD2
abundance: -
CDR3nt: TGCGCCAGCAGCCCGGGACTAGCGGGCAATGAGCAGTTCTTC
CDR3aa: CASSPGLAGNEQFF

v_gene: TRBV6-5
j_gene: TRBJ1-2
d_gene: TRBD1
abundance: few
CDR3nt: TGTGCCAGCAGTTACAACCGACAGGGTTGGAATGGCTACACCTTC
CDR3aa: CASSYNRQGWNGYTF

v_gene: TRBV6-5
j_gene: TRBJ1-5
d_gene: -
abundance: once
CDR3nt: TGTGCCAGCAACCTACAGGGAGTCGGTCAGCCCCAGCATTTT
CDR3aa: CASNLQGVGQPQHF

v_gene: TRBV7-3
j_gene: TRBJ2-1
d_gene: TRBD2
abundance: once
CDR3nt: TGTGCCAGCAGCTCACTAGCGGGGGGACATAGCTCCTACAATGAGCAGTTCTTC
CDR3aa: CASSSLAGGHSSYNEQFF

v_gene: TRBV6-5
j_gene: TRBJ1-2
d_gene: -
abundance: -
CDR3nt: TGTGCCAGCAGTGTACAGGGAGAAGGCTACACCTTC
CDR3aa: CASSVQGEGYTF

v_gene: TRBV5-1
j_gene: TRBJ2-1
d_gene: TRBD2
abundance: once
CDR3nt: TGCGCCAGCAGCTTAACCACTAGCGGACTTTACAATGAGCAGTTCTTC
CDR3aa: CASSLTTSGLYNEQFF

v_gene: TRBV18
j_gene: TRBJ1-3
d_gene: TRBD1
abundance: -
CDR3nt: TGTGTCAGCTCACCGGCCGGGACAGGGTATTTTGGAAACACCATATATTTT
CDR3aa: CVSSPAGTGYFGNTIYF

v_gene: TRBV13
j_gene: TRBJ1-4
d_gene: TRBD1
abundance: -
CDR3nt: TGTGCCAGCAGCTTAGGCCTCGACAGGGCGTCGGCAACTAATGAAAAACTGTTTTTT
CDR3aa: CASSLGLDRASATNEKLFF

v_gene: TRBV2
j_gene: TRBJ2-5
d_gene: TRBD2
abundance: -
CDR3nt: TGTGCCAGCAGTCGAACCAGCGGGAGTCCAGAGACCCAGTACTTC
CDR3aa: CASSRTSGSPETQYF

v_gene: TRBV6-6
j_gene: TRBJ1-2
d_gene: TRBD1
abundance: -
CDR3nt: TGTGCCAGCAGTTTCAACACAGGGGCTGGCTATGGCTACACCTTC
CDR3aa: CASSFNTGAGYGYTF

v_gene: TRBV6-1
j_gene: TRBJ1-1
d_gene: -
abundance: -
CDR3nt: TGTGCCAGCATCTTTGCCCGACAGATGAACACTGAAGCTTTCTTT
CDR3aa: CASIFARQMNTEAFF

v_gene: TRBV2
j_gene: TRBJ1-1
d_gene: -
abundance: few
CDR3nt: TGTGCCAGCAAGGTAAAGGAGGGGACCGAAGCTTTCTTT
CDR3aa: CASKVKEGTEAFF

v_gene: TRBV5-8
j_gene: TRBJ1-1
d_gene: TRBD1
abundance: once
CDR3nt: TGTGCCAGCCAACACAGGGGGGTAACTGAAGCTTTCTTT
CDR3aa: CASQHRGVTEAFF

v_gene: TRBV19
j_gene: TRBJ1-5
d_gene: -
abundance: -
CDR3nt: TGTGCCAGTACGAGGGGGAACAATCAGCCCCAGCATTTT
CDR3aa: CASTRGNNQPQHF

v_gene: TRBV6-5
j_gene: TRBJ1-2
d_gene: -
abundance: few
CDR3nt: TGTGCCAGCAGTTACCCGACTGGGGCGCGGGGCTACACCTTC
CDR3aa: CASSYPTGARGYTF

v_gene: TRBV19
j_gene: TRBJ1-2
d_gene: -
abundance: -
CDR3nt: TGTGCCAGTAGTATAAGTTTCGGGACACGGCAGGGCTATGGCTACACCTTC
CDR3aa: CASSISFGTRQGYGYTF

v_gene: TRBV5-5
j_gene: TRBJ1-1
d_gene: -
abundance: -
CDR3nt: TGTGCCAGCAGCCAAGGTCCGGGTATGAACACTGAAGCTTTCTTT
CDR3aa: CASSQGPGMNTEAFF

v_gene: TRBV4-1
j_gene: TRBJ2-7
d_gene: TRBD2
abundance: few
CDR3nt: TGCGCCAGCAGCCAAGGTAGATCCCAGCGGGGATACTACGAGCAGTACTTC
CDR3aa: CASSQGRSQRGYYEQYF

v_gene: TRBV27
j_gene: TRBJ2-5
d_gene: TRBD1
abundance: -
CDR3nt: TGTGCCAGCAGCACCGGGACAGGGGTAGGCCAAGAGGCCCAGTACTTC
CDR3aa: CASSTGTGVGQEAQYF

v_gene: TRBV19
j_gene: TRBJ1-1
d_gene: TRBD1
abundance: -
CDR3nt: TGTGCCAGTAGTGCCCGGGACAGGGGATTCACTGAAGCTTTCTTT
CDR3aa: CASSARDRGFTEAFF

v_gene: TRBV4-1
j_gene: TRBJ1-1
d_gene: -
abundance: -
CDR3nt: TGCGCCAGCAGCTCACAGGTGCTGGGAATGAACACTGAAGCTTTCTTT
CDR3aa: CASSSQVLGMNTEAFF

v_gene: TRBV29-1
j_gene: TRBJ2-1
d_gene: TRBD2
abundance: -
CDR3nt: TGCAGCGTCCGAGGGGCGGGAGCCTCCTACAATGAGCAGTTCTTC
CDR3aa: CSVRGAGASYNEQFF

v_gene: TRBV25-1
j_gene: TRBJ1-5
d_gene: -
abundance: -
CDR3nt: TGTGCCAGCAGTGCCGGGGGTAGTAGCAATCAGCCCCAGCATTTT
CDR3aa: CASSAGGSSNQPQHF

v_gene: TRBV7-8
j_gene: TRBJ2-1
d_gene: -
abundance: -
CDR3nt: TGTGCCAGCAGCGCCGACAGCGACAATGAGCAGTTCTTC
CDR3aa: CASSADSDNEQFF

v_gene: TRBV19
j_gene: TRBJ2-1
d_gene: -
abundance: -
CDR3nt: TGTGCCAGTAGTCCATGGGGGGGACAAGAGACCCAGTTCTTC
CDR3aa: CASSPWGGQETQFF

v_gene: TRBV29-1
j_gene: TRBJ2-1
d_gene: -
abundance: -
CDR3nt: TGCAGCGTCCTCGGGATTCAGAGCTCATACAATGAGCAGTTCTTC
CDR3aa: CSVLGIQSSYNEQFF

v_gene: TRBV14
j_gene: TRBJ2-7
d_gene: -
abundance: -
CDR3nt: TGTGCCAGCAGCCAAGATCCCAGTTATAGAGGCTCCTACGAGCAGTACTTC
CDR3aa: CASSQDPSYRGSYEQYF

v_gene: TRBV5-1
j_gene: TRBJ2-1
d_gene: TRBD2
abundance: -
CDR3nt: TGCGCCAGCAGACGGCGGGAGAGCACCTACAATGAGCAGTTCTTC
CDR3aa: CASRRRESTYNEQFF

v_gene: TRBV2
j_gene: TRBJ2-7
d_gene: TRBD2
abundance: -
CDR3nt: TGTGCCAGCAGTGGGCTAGCGGGGGGCCACGAGCAGTACTTC
CDR3aa: CASSGLAGGHEQYF